This T cell receptor beta chain comes out of a study of blood T cell repertoires in COVID-19. Study overall: The origin of the acute and convalescent COVID-19 samples was the United States, Italy and Spain. Sources were T cells, B-cell-depleted T cells, or PBMCs; the material itself was cDNA or gDNA.

This study enrolled people aged roughly 18 to 90 from around 26 US geographic areas. Cohorts were determined from participant-reported clinical history. Assay used: immunoSEQ multiplex PCR; TCRdb lists only in-frame clones, some missing. The sample carries a few hundred thousand clones, around 86% recorded once. The receptor was isolated from a woman between 35 and 50 years old with acute COVID-19. Sequencing used PBMCs or T cells enriched from blood (not recorded which).

CDR3 region: CASTIHNQETQYF. For the CDR3, the DNA is TGTGCCAGCACCATACACAACCAAGAGACCCAGTACTTC. The V gene is TRBV5-4, the J gene TRBJ2-5, with D hard to call. Germline V lookup: CDR1 SGHNT, CDR2 YYREEE (reference sequence). The CDR3 is 13 residues long. V was clipped by 6 bases and J by 0 bases, with 9 bases between them. The full variable domain, completed using reference TRBV5-4 and TRBJ2-5, is ETGVTQSPTHLIKTRGQQVTLRCSSQSGHNTVSWYQQALGQGPQFIFQYYREEENGRGNFPPRFSGLQFPNYSSELNVNALELDDSALYLCASTIHNQETQYFGPGTRLLVL.